These 14 T cell receptor beta chains share one sample of origin, sequenced in a study of T-cell memory formation after mild COVID-19. Each CDR3 protein gets one entry after TCRdb re-called the 5' RACE reads with MiXCR. Found here are about 400,000 distinct CDR3 sequences, 23% of them singletons; the top ten hold roughly 13%. The sequencing input was PBMCs or a T cell subset sorted from them (not recorded which). Receptors were obtained from an adult woman who had mild COVID-19 (a few samples of this study predate the infection). Cell type and time point are not known.

The rearrangement joins TRBV18 to TRBJ2-7; D is ambiguous. There are 13 residues in the CDR3. The germline V and J ends were trimmed by 3 bases and 1 base, with 7 bases remaining between them. In germline, CDR1 is KGHSH, CDR2 LQKENI. The DNA of the CDR3 is TGTGCCAGCTCACCCGCCGGGTCCTACGAGCAGTACTTC. This translates into CASSPAGSYEQYF.

The chain joins TRBV6-2 or TRBV6-3 to TRBJ2-5, with 7 nucleotides matching TRBD2. After removal of 7 bases from V and 7 bases from J, the junction contained 15 bases not matched to a gene. CDR3 length: 15 residues. CDR1 and CDR2 from the germline V gene are MNHEY and SVGEGT. As DNA, the CDR3 is TGTGCCAGCACCGGACTCTGGGAGGGTGGGAGGACCCAGTACTTC. Amino acid sequence: CASTGLWEGGRTQYF.

This clonotype was recorded at least ten times. V usage is TRBV29-1 and J usage is TRBJ2-1, with 8 positions matching TRBD1. The junction had 5 bases not matched to a gene; V was cut back by 2 bases and J by 8 bases. The CDR3 is made up of 13 amino acids. Germline CDR1 reads SQVTM; CDR2 reads ANQGSEA. The CDR3 loop reads CSVEQGAGYEQFF. The CDR3 DNA reads TGCAGCGTTGAACAGGGGGCGGGCTATGAGCAGTTCTTC.

This clonotype showed up just a few times. The chain is built from TRBV7-9 and TRBJ2-1; 7 bases line up with TRBD2. CDR1 and CDR2 (germline): SEHNR, FQNEAQ (reference sequence). The CDR3 length is 13 residues. CDR3 DNA: TGTGCAGGGGAGAGGGAGGGGAACAATGAGCAGTTCTTC. It translates to CAGEREGNNEQFF. The entire variable domain, with the rest obtained from reference TRBV7-9 and TRBJ2-1, is as follows: DTGVSQNPRHKITKRGQNVTFRCDPISEHNRLYWYRQTLGQGPEFLTYFQNEAQLEKSRLLSDRFSAERPKGSFSTLEIQRTEQGDSAMYLCAGEREGNNEQFFGPGTRLTVL.

The V call is TRBV3-1, the J call TRBJ2-5; maybe TRBD2 (6 bases). V lost 5 bases and J lost 5, with 12 bases in between. The CDR3 is made up of 13 amino acids. Germline loops: CDR1 LGHDT, CDR2 YNNKEL (reference sequence). This CDR3 is CASSGGLRETQYF. DNA of the CDR3: TGTGCCAGCAGCGGGGGACTGAGGGAGACCCAGTACTTC.

The chain joins TRBV12-3 or TRBV12-4 to TRBJ1-1; 7 bases map to TRBD1. The ends lost 2 bases at V and 1 base at J; junction bases unmatched: 7. CDR3 size: 16 residues. The CDR3 protein is CASSLSPGQRNTEAFF. The CDR3 DNA is TGTGCCAGCAGTTTATCACCGGGACAGCGGAACACTGAAGCTTTCTTT.

This clonotype has a handful of counts. This sequence joins TRBV27 and TRBJ2-7; 8 nucleotides agree with TRBD1. The V and J ends lost 2 bases and 2 bases, in that order; junction bases with no gene match: 8. Germline CDR1 is MNHEY and CDR2 is SMNVEV (reference sequence). CDR3 length: 16 residues. This CDR3 reads CASSLLGGRGPYEQYF. CDR3 coding DNA: TGTGCCAGCAGTTTACTTGGGGGCAGGGGGCCCTACGAGCAGTACTTC.

The CDR3 region is CAISESGTGNTIYF. The CDR3 region has the DNA TGTGCCATCAGTGAATCGGGGACCGGAAACACCATATATTTT. The V and J genes are TRBV10-3 and TRBJ1-3; tentatively, D is TRBD1 (5 bases). This CDR3 has 14 amino acids. V lost 3 bases, J lost 4 bases, and 10 bases lay in between. Germline CDR1 is ENHRY and CDR2 is SYGVKD.

The chain is built from TRBV5-1 and TRBJ2-7; the match to TRBD2 covers 8 bases. CDR3 length equals 18 residues. Unmatched junction bases numbered 11, after V lost 0 bases and J lost 0 bases. Germline V lookup: CDR1 SGHRS, CDR2 YFSETQ. CDR3 bases: TGCGCCAGCAGCTTGGGGGCCGGACTAGCCTTGAGCTCCTACGAGCAGTACTTC. It yields the protein CASSLGAGLALSSYEQYF.

This clonotype has just a few counts. The rearrangement joins TRBV6-6 to TRBJ2-1; 7 positions agree with TRBD1. V lost 5 bases and J lost 7; bases outside the gene matches: 8. Germline loops: CDR1 MNHNY, CDR2 SVGAGI (reference sequence). This CDR3 region has 14 residues. The chain's CDR3 is CASSLQGWKNEQFF. CDR3 DNA sequence: TGTGCCAGCAGTCTACAGGGGTGGAAGAATGAGCAGTTCTTC.

This clonotype was counted many times. This rearrangement joins TRBV28 to TRBJ2-3, with D perhaps TRBD2 (6 bases). Looked up from germline, CDR1 is MDHEN and CDR2 is SYDVKM. V was pared by 7 bases and J by 2 bases, with 16 bases between. The CDR3 totals 15 residues. CDR3 DNA sequence: TGTGCCAGCAACCCTCCTAGCGTACTCACAGATACGCAGTATTTT. It encodes CASNPPSVLTDTQYF.

The V and J genes are TRBV7-2 and TRBJ1-1; a weak D match, TRBD1 (5 bases). CDR1 is SGHTA and CDR2 is FQGNSA in the germline V gene. Between the trimmed V and J ends, which lost 8 bases and 1 base, there was a span of 11 bases. The CDR3 contains 13 residues. CDR3 DNA: TGTGCCAGCGACCCCGACAGGAACACTGAAGCTTTCTTT. Protein: CASDPDRNTEAFF.

The chain couples TRBV7-8 to TRBJ1-4; possible D gene TRBD1, 5 bases. CDR1 and CDR2 (germline): SGHVS, FQNEAQ. V was pared by 5 bases and J by 4 bases, with 14 bases between. The CDR3 loop spans 15 amino acids. The CDR3 sequence is CASSPTGPINEKLFF. In DNA form, the CDR3 reads TGTGCCAGCAGCCCAACGGGACCGATTAATGAAAAACTGTTTTTT.

In its sample, this clonotype was seen a few times. The rearrangement joins TRBV6-5 to TRBJ1-6; 8 nucleotides match TRBD1. This CDR3 is built from 18 residues. V lost 0 bases, J lost 7 bases, and 11 bases stayed unmatched. CDR1 and CDR2 from the germline V gene are MNHEY and SVGAGI. Here the CDR3 reads CASSYSRPGQGTNSPLHF. Here the CDR3 DNA reads TGTGCCAGCAGTTACTCGCGGCCCGGACAGGGTACGAATTCACCCCTCCACTTT.